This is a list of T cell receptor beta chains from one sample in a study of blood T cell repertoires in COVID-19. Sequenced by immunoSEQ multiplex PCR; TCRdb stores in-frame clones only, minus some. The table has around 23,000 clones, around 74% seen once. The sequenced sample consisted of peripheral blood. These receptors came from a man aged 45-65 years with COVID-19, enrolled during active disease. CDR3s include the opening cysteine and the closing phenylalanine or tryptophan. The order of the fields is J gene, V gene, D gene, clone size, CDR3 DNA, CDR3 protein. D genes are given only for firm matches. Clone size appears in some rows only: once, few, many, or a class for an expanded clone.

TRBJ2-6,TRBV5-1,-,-,TGCGCCAGCAGCTCACCGGGTGGGGCCAACGTCCTGACTTTC,CASSSPGGANVLTF
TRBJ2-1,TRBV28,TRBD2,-,TGTGCCAGCAGTTTAGAGGGGAGCGGGACTAGCCATCGGAGGGAGCGCAATGAGCAGTTCTTC,CASSLEGSGTSHRRERNEQFF
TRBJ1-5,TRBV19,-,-,TGTGCCAGTAGTATAGGGGCCACTGGGGGCCAGCCCCAGCATTTT,CASSIGATGGQPQHF
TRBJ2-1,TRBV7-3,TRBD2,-,TGTGCCAGCAGCCCCAGGACTAGCGGCAACAATGAGCAGTTCTTC,CASSPRTSGNNEQFF
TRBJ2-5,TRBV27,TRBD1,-,TGTGCCAGTGGGAGACAGGGGAGAGAGACCCAGTACTTC,CASGRQGRETQYF
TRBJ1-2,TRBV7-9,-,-,TGTGCCAGCAGCCTAGGCAGGGGTTCTAACTATGGCTACACCTTC,CASSLGRGSNYGYTF
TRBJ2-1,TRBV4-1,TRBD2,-,TGCGCCAGCAGCCAAGAAGATGGGCTAGCGGGGGACCTCTACAATGAGCAGTTCTTC,CASSQEDGLAGDLYNEQFF
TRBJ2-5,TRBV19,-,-,TGTGCCAGTAGCGACCCCGGGGGGCCAGGAGAGACCCAGTACTTC,CASSDPGGPGETQYF
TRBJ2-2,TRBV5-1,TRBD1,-,TGCGCCAGCAGCTTGACAGGGGCGAACACCGGGGAGCTGTTTTTT,CASSLTGANTGELFF
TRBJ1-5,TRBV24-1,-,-,TGTGCCACCAGTGACTGGACAGATTGGCATTTT,CATSDWTDWHF
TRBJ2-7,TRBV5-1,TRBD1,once,TGCGCCAGCAGCGGACGGACAGGGACCTACGAGCAGTACTTC,CASSGRTGTYEQYF
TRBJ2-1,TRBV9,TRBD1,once,TGTGCCAGCAGCATAAACCCGTTCCCAGGGGGAAATGAGCAGTTCTTC,CASSINPFPGGNEQFF
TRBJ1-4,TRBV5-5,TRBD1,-,TGTGCCAGCAGCTTGACAGGGGATGTGCCTAATGAAAAACTGTTTTTT,CASSLTGDVPNEKLFF
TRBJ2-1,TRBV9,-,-,TGTGCCAGCAGCGTCCGACAGACGAGCTCCTACAATGAGCAGTTCTTC,CASSVRQTSSYNEQFF
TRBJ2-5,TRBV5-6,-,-,TGTGCCAGCAGCTTCTCCCCAGGGCAAGAGACCCAGTACTTC,CASSFSPGQETQYF
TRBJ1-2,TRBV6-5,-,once,TGTGCCAGCAGCGGGAGGGCAGACTATGGCTACACCTTC,CASSGRADYGYTF
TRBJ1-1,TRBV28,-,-,TGTGCCACAGCACTAGGGAACACTGAAGCTTTCTTT,CATALGNTEAFF
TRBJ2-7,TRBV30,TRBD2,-,TGTGCCTGGGATATACGGGGGGGCCACGGCGAGCAGTACTTC,CAWDIRGGHGEQYF
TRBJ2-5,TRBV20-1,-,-,TGCAGTGCTAGTAGTTCGGGGGAGGCCCTTCAAGAGACCCAGTACTTC,CSASSSGEALQETQYF
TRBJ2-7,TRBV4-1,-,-,TGCGCCAGCAGCCAAGCTGGGACAGGGCCAGCGGGAGGCTCCTACGAGCAGTACTTC,CASSQAGTGPAGGSYEQYF
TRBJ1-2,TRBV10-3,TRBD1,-,TGTGCCATCAGGGACAGGGTTGGCTATGGCTACACCTTC,CAIRDRVGYGYTF
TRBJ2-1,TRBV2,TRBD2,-,TGTGCCAGCAGTGATCAAGCGGGAGTGGGGAATGAGCAGTTCTTC,CASSDQAGVGNEQFF
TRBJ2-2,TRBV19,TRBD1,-,TGTGCCAGTAGTATTGGCAGGACAGGGAGAACCGGGGAGCTGTTTTTT,CASSIGRTGRTGELFF
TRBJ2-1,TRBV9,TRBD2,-,TGTGCCAGCAGCAAGCGGGACCTCCCTTCCTACAATGAGCAGTTCTTC,CASSKRDLPSYNEQFF
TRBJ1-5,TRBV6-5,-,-,TGTGCCAGCAGTTATGACAGCCCCACTAAGCCCCAGCATTTT,CASSYDSPTKPQHF
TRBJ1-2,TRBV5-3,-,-,TGTGCCAGAAGTGTGTGGGGAGCGGAGGCATATGGCTACACCTTC,CARSVWGAEAYGYTF
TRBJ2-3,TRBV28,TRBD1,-,TGTGCCAGTGGACAGGGGGCGATAAGAGATACGCAGTATTTT,CASGQGAIRDTQYF
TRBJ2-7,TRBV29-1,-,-,TGCAGCGTTGAAGCAGGGCGGAACGAGCAGTACTTC,CSVEAGRNEQYF
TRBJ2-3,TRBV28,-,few,TGTGCCAGCAGTTTGGGGGGAGTCGGCACAGATACGCAGTATTTT,CASSLGGVGTDTQYF
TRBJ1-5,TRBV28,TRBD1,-,TGTGCCAGCAGTTTGACAGGGGGCAATCAGCCCCAGCATTTT,CASSLTGGNQPQHF
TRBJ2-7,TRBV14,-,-,TGTGCCAGCAGCCTCGACACCTCCTACGAGCAGTACTTC,CASSLDTSYEQYF
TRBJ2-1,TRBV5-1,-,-,TGCGCCAGCAACGCGGGGCTAGGCAATGAGCAGTTCTTC,CASNAGLGNEQFF
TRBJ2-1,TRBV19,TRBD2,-,TGTGCCAGTAGTCCTCAGCGGGGGGGCAATGAGCAGTTCTTC,CASSPQRGGNEQFF
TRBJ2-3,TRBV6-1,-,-,TGTGCCAGCAGTGAAGGACAGTTTAGCACAGATACGCAGTATTTT,CASSEGQFSTDTQYF
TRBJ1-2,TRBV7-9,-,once,TGTGCCAGCAGCTTAGTCGCAGGCGTTAACTATGGCTACACCTTC,CASSLVAGVNYGYTF
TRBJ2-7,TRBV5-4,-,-,TGTGCCAGCAGCTTGGTAGAGGGTCTAGGCGAGCAGTACTTC,CASSLVEGLGEQYF
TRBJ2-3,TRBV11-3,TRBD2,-,TGTGCCAGCAGCTTCAGGAAACTAGCGGGATGGTCAGATACGCAGTATTTT,CASSFRKLAGWSDTQYF
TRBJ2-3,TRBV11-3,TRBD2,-,TGTGCCAGCAGCCCACTAGCGGGGGGTCCAGATACGCAGTATTTT,CASSPLAGGPDTQYF
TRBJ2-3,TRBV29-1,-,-,TGCAGCGTTGAACAGGGCAGCCCCACAGATACGCAGTATTTT,CSVEQGSPTDTQYF
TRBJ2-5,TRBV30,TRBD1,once,TGTGCCTGGAATACAGGGGGCATAGAGACCCAGTACTTC,CAWNTGGIETQYF
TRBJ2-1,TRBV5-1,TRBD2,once,TGCGCCAGCAGCCCGCTGGGGGAGGGCAGCAATGAGCAGTTCTTC,CASSPLGEGSNEQFF
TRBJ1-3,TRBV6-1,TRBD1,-,TGTGCCAGCAGTGGAAGGACAGGTTTACTCTCTGGAAACACCATATATTTT,CASSGRTGLLSGNTIYF
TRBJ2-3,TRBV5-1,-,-,TGCGCCAGCAGCTTTGGAGGGGGCGGAGGCACAGATACGCAGTATTTT,CASSFGGGGGTDTQYF
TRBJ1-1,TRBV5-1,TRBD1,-,TGCGCCAGCAGCCTCGACAGGGGGAACACTGAAGCTTTCTTT,CASSLDRGNTEAFF
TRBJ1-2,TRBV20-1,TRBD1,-,TGCAGTGCTAGTCTGACAGGGTATAAAGGCTACACCTTC,CSASLTGYKGYTF
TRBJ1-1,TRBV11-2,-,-,TGTGCCAGCACCTGGACAGTTAACACTGAAGCTTTCTTT,CASTWTVNTEAFF
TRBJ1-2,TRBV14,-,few,TGTGCCAGCAGCCATGGGACACTATATGGCTACACCTTC,CASSHGTLYGYTF
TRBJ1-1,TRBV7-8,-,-,TGTGCCAGCAGCTTAACCCGAGGGGGTCCCACTGAAGCTTTCTTT,CASSLTRGGPTEAFF
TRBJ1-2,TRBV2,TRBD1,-,TGTGCCAGCAGCGGGACAGGGTACTATGGCTACACCTTC,CASSGTGYYGYTF
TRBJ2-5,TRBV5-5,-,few,TGTGCCAGCAGCTTGGTCGTCCAAGAGACCCAGTACTTC,CASSLVVQETQYF
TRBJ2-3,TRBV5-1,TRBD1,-,TGCGCCAGCAGCTACTGGACAGGGGGCACAGATACGCAGTATTTT,CASSYWTGGTDTQYF
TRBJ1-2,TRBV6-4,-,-,TGTGCCAGCAGTGAAGGGGCAGACAACTATGGCTACACCTTC,CASSEGADNYGYTF